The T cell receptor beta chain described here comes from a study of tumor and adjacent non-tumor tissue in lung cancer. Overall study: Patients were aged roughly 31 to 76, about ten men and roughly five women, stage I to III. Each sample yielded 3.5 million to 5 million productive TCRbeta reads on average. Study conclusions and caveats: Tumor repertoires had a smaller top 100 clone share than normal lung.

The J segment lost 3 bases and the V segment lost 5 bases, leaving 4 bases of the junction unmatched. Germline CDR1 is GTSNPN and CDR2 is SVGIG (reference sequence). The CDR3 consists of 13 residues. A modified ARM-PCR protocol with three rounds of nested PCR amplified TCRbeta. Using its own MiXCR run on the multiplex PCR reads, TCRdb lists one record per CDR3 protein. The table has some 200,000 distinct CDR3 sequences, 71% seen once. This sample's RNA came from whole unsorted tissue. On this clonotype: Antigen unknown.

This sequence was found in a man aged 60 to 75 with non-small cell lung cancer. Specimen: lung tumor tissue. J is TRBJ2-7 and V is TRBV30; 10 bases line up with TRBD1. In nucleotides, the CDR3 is TGTGCCTGGTGTAGGGACAGGGGCTACGAGCAGTACTTC. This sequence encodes CAWCRDRGYEQYF.